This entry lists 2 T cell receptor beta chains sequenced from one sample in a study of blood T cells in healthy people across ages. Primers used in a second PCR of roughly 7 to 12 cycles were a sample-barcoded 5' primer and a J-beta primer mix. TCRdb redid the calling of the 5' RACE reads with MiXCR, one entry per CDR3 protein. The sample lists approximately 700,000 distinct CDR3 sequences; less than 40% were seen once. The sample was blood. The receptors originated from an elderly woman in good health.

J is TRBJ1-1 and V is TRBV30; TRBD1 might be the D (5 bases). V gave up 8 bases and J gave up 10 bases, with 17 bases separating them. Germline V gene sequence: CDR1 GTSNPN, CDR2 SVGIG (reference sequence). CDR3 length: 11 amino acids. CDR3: CARGGTVVAFF. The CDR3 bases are TGTGCCCGGGGAGGGACTGTAGTAGCTTTCTTT.

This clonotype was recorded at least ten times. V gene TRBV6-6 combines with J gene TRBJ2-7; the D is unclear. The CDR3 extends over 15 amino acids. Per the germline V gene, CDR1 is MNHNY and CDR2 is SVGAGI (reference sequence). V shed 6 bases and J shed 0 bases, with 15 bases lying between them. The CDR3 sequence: CASSLPRGNSYEQYF. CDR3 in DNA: TGTGCCAGCAGCCTTCCGCGCGGTAACTCCTACGAGCAGTACTTC.